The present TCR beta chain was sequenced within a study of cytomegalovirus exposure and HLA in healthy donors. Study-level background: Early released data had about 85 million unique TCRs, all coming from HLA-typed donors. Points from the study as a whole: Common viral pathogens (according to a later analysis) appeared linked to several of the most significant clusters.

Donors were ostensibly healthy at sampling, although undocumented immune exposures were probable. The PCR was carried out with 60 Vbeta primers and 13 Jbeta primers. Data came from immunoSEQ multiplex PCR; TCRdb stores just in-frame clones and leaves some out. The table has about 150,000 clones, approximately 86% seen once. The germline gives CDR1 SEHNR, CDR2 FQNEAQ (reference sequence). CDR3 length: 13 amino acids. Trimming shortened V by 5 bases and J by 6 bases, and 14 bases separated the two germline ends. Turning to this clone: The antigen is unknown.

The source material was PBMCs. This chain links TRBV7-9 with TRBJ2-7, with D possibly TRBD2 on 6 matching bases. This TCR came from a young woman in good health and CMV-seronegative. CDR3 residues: CASSTNRRGEQYF. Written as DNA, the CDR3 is TGTGCCAGCAGCACCAATCGGAGGGGCGAGCAGTACTTC.